Shown below are 3 T cell receptor beta chains from a single sample sequenced in a study of long-term antiretroviral therapy in people with HIV. At survey level, the immunoSEQ assay was run in its v3.0 version. The protocol was immunoSEQ multiplex PCR, while the TCRdb copy is restricted to in-frame clones and leaves out a portion. Of roughly 16,000 clones detected, around 79% appear once; the ten largest clones hold under 8.5%. Sequences were derived from unsorted PBMCs, sampled at the start of antiretroviral therapy. Every receptor here comes from a man aged 25-45 years with HIV.

The chain combines TRBV10-3 with TRBJ2-7; D may match TRBD1 or TRBD2 (6 bases each). Trimming removed 8 bases from V and 4 bases from J, with 18 bases in between. The CDR3 loop spans 14 amino acids. The V gene's germline CDR1 is ENHRY and CDR2 SYGVKD. In DNA form, the CDR3 reads TGTGCCATCGGTTCGGGGCAGGGGAGGTACGAGCAGTACTTC. Translating gives CAIGSGQGRYEQYF.

The J gene is TRBJ1-5, the V gene TRBV19; the match to TRBD1 covers 8 bases. Per germline, CDR1 LNHDA and CDR2 SQIVND (reference sequence). J was trimmed by 1 base and V by 6 bases; bases with no gene match: 5. This CDR3 contains 15 residues. The CDR3, as DNA: TGTGCCAGTAGACTTCGACAGGGGAGCAATCAGCCCCAGCATTTT. Protein sequence: CASRLRQGSNQPQHF.

V and J are TRBV7-9 and TRBJ2-2; 9 bases agree with TRBD1. CDR3 length: 17 amino acids. Trimming at V came to 4 bases and at J to 8 bases, leaving 14 bases not matched to a gene. In germline, CDR1 is SEHNR, CDR2 FQNEAQ (reference sequence). CDR3 residues: CASSSFGTGTRNGELFF. Here the CDR3 DNA reads TGTGCCAGCAGCTCTTTCGGGACAGGGACCCGTAATGGGGAGCTGTTTTTT. The full variable domain, its missing parts supplied by reference TRBV7-9 and TRBJ2-2, is DTGVSQNPRHKITKRGQNVTFRCDPISEHNRLYWYRQTLGQGPEFLTYFQNEAQLEKSRLLSDRFSAERPKGSFSTLEIQRTEQGDSAMYLCASSSFGTGTRNGELFFGEGSRLTVL.